The T cell receptor (beta chain) described here comes from a study of blood T cell repertoires in COVID-19. Study background: From T cells, B-cell-depleted T cells, or PBMCs came the material, which was cDNA or gDNA.

Enrollment of patients from Seattle took place during active infection, with longitudinal follow-up. Per the authors' pipeline: Nucleated cell number was recorded as an estimate derived from reference gene primer amplification. Generated by immunoSEQ multiplex PCR, the TCRdb table keeps only in-frame clones and is missing some. That table is the source of V, J and clone size, and D and trimming were worked out from the DNA. The table includes about 150,000 clones, over 75% detected once. Germline CDR1 is MNHEY and CDR2 is SMNVEV (reference sequence). This CDR3 spans 14 amino acids. The trim removed 5 bases at V and 5 bases at J, leaving 6 bases unmatched.

Sequencing used peripheral blood. V and J are TRBV27 and TRBJ2-1; 7 positions match TRBD2. This sequence was found in a man aged 60-69 years with COVID-19, enrolled during active disease. Here the CDR3 reads CASSPNGGNNEQFF. The CDR3 DNA sequence: TGTGCCAGCAGTCCGAACGGGGGGAACAATGAGCAGTTCTTC.